This T cell receptor beta chain stems from a study of T cells in Graves' hyperthyroidism and ophthalmopathy. What was amplified from RNA transcripts were TCR beta CDR3 regions. A set of HTBI primers served as the primers for a first-round RT-PCR of the TCR CDR3. From the multiplex PCR reads, TCRdb called clonotypes with MiXCR, one entry per CDR3 protein. The data contain 300,000 to 450,000 distinct CDR3 sequences, 18% of them singletons. The table lists this clonotype with a few counts. Just one base apart from a much larger clone, this may be a read error. The CDR3 loop spans 14 amino acids. Trimming took off 2 bases at V and 8 bases at J, with 13 bases between the two ends. Germline V gene lookup returns CDR1 MNHEY and CDR2 SVGEGT. Uncontrolled infection, other autoimmune disease, pregnancy or lactation led to exclusion.

Sequenced sample: blood. This receptor was identified in a man aged 18 to 30 with Graves' ophthalmopathy. V is TRBV6-2 or TRBV6-3 and J is TRBJ1-5, with a tentative D call TRBD1 (5 bases). The chain's CDR3 is CASSYLPGTKPQHF. Written as DNA, the CDR3 is TGTGCCAGCAGTTACCTTCCGGGGACGAAGCCCCAGCATTTT.